A selection of T cell receptor beta chains follows, all from one sample in a study of T cells in Graves' hyperthyroidism and ophthalmopathy. Each CDR3 protein gets one entry after TCRdb re-called the multiplex PCR reads with MiXCR. The sample holds 370,000 or so distinct CDR3 sequences; 13% are singletons and the top ten take roughly 20%. The material sequenced was blood. All receptors derive from a man in his thirties or forties with Graves' hyperthyroidism that later progressed to Graves' ophthalmopathy. Both conserved end residues are part of each CDR3.

j_call v_call cdr3_aa
TRBJ2-5 TRBV30 CAWSVRGRSTLQETQYF
TRBJ2-5 TRBV12-3/TRBV12-4 CASSIRGGGETQYF
TRBJ1-1 TRBV5-6 CASSSVDRVSTEAFF
TRBJ2-1 TRBV5-1 CASSERTGYHNEQFF
TRBJ2-7 TRBV6-2/TRBV6-3 CASSYLAEPYEQYF
TRBJ2-1 TRBV28 CASSPGQNNEQFF
TRBJ1-6 TRBV3-1 CASSQARSPLHF
TRBJ2-3 TRBV9 CASSVLAGGLTDTQYF
TRBJ2-5 TRBV5-1 CASSQMTGEETQYF
TRBJ1-3 TRBV5-1 CASSIGTAPGNTIYF
TRBJ1-1 TRBV6-2/TRBV6-3 CASGRTVPLNTEAFF
TRBJ1-2 TRBV30 CAYNFDRNYGYTF
TRBJ1-2 TRBV5-1 CASSLAAGVGGYTF
TRBJ2-1 TRBV5-1 CASSTGQGAQAGQFF
TRBJ2-5 TRBV12-3/TRBV12-4 CASSSYREGETQYF
TRBJ2-7 TRBV2 CASGPQGGSYEQYF
TRBJ2-5 TRBV24-1 CATSGSETRLGETQYF
TRBJ2-2 TRBV20-1 CSARDRAGGPNTGELFF
TRBJ1-4 TRBV5-1 CASSLATADEKLFF
TRBJ2-6 TRBV27 CASRRLGPSGANVLTF
TRBJ1-1 TRBV27 CASSLRSAGALNTEAFF
TRBJ2-1 TRBV15 CATSRDVPGLAYNEQFF
TRBJ2-5 TRBV18 CASSPTLQETQYF
TRBJ1-4 TRBV5-1 CASSLVPGTHEKLFF
TRBJ2-6 TRBV27 CASRGLRAGANVLTF
TRBJ1-2 TRBV5-1 CASSLERQSARGYTF
TRBJ1-5 TRBV12-3/TRBV12-4 CASSRQGVFQPQHF
TRBJ2-5 TRBV7-6 CASSSVYQETQYF
TRBJ2-5 TRBV7-3 CASSLTYGQETQYF
TRBJ1-2 TRBV28 CASSTDGFYGYTF
TRBJ2-5 TRBV27 CASSTYRAGELQETQYF
TRBJ2-3 TRBV4-1 CASSQEEGAGGHGDTQYF
TRBJ2-3 TRBV4-1 CASSQVPEKSTDTQYF
TRBJ1-6 TRBV6-5 CASSYSGRVNSPLHF
TRBJ2-7 TRBV12-3/TRBV12-4 CASSLSPSTSEQYF
TRBJ2-1 TRBV7-3 CASSSVGRGANDEQFF
TRBJ2-3 TRBV11-2 CASKDRAVDTQYF
TRBJ2-7 TRBV7-9 CASSSGRFVGEQYF
TRBJ2-1 TRBV7-3 CASSLYGPGNEQFF
TRBJ1-1 TRBV7-3 CASSSLMNTEAFF
TRBJ2-1 TRBV5-1 CASSKTSGAPNEQFF
TRBJ2-2 TRBV20-1 CSAREPVGGELFF
TRBJ2-1 TRBV14 CASSQLGRGSSYNEQFF
TRBJ2-3 TRBV5-6 CASRNRDRVDTQYF
TRBJ2-1 TRBV13 CASSLGQGEIDEQFF
TRBJ2-1 TRBV5-1 CASSLRGGLDEQSF
TRBJ2-3 TRBV28 CASRLRRDTYTDTQYF
TRBJ2-3 TRBV29-1 CSLGLSTDTQYF
TRBJ2-7 TRBV3-1 CASSQDPSPEQYF
TRBJ1-5 TRBV6-1 CASRERGAGGNQPQHF
TRBJ1-1 TRBV5-5 CASSLGAGLMNTEAFF
TRBJ1-6 TRBV28 CASSSRTDRVNSPLHF
TRBJ2-5 TRBV7-6 CASSPSVGETQYF
TRBJ1-2 TRBV28 CASTSRLRQGSNYGYTF
TRBJ2-5 TRBV5-1 CASSDPGLAVETQYF